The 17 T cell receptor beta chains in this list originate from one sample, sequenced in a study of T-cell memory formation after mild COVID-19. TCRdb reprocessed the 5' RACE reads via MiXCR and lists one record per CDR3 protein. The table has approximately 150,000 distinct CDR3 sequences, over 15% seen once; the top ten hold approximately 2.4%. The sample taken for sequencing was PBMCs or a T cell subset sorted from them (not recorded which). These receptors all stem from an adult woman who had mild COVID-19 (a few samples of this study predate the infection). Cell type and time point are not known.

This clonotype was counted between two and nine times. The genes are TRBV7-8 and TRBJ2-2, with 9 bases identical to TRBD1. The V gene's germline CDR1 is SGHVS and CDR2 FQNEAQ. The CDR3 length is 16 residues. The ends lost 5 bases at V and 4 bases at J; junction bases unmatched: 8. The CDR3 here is CASSPGTGWATGELFF. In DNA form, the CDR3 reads TGTGCCAGCAGCCCAGGGACAGGGTGGGCCACCGGGGAGCTGTTTTTT.

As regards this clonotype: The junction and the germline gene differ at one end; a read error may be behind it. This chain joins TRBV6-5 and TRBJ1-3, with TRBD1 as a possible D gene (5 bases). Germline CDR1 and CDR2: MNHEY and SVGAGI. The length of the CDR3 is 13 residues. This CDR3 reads CASSDSSGNTTYF. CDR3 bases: TGTGCCAGCAGCGACAGCTCTGGAAACACCACATATTTT.

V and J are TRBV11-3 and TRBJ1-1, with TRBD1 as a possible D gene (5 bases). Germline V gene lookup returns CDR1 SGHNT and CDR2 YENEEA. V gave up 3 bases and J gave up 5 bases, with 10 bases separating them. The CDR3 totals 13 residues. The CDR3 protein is CASSLGVKTEAFF. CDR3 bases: TGTGCCAGCAGCTTGGGGGTAAAGACTGAAGCTTTCTTT.

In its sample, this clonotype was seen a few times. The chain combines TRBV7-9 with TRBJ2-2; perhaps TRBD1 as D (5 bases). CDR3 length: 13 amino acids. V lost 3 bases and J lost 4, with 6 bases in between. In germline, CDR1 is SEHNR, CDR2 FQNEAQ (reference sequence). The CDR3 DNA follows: TGTGCCAGCAGCTTCGACAGCACCGGGGAGCTGTTTTTT. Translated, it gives CASSFDSTGELFF.

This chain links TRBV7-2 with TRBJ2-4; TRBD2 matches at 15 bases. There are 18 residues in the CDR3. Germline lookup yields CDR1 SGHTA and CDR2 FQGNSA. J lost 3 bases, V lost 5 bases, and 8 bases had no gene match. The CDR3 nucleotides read TGTGCCAGCAGCCCGGGACTAGCGGGAGGCCGGGGCAAAAACATTCAGTACTTC. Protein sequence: CASSPGLAGGRGKNIQYF.

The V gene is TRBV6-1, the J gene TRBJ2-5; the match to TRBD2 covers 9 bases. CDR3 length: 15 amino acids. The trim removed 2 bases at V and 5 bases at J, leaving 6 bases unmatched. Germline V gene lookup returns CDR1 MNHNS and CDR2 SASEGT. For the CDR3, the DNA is TGTGCCAGCAGTGAACCGGGACTAGCATCGGAGACCCAGTACTTC. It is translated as CASSEPGLASETQYF.

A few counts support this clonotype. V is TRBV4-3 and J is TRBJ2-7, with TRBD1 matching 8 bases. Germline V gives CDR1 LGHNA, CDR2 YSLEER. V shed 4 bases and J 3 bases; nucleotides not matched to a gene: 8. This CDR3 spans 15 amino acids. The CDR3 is CASSPLPGQDYEQYF. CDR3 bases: TGCGCCAGCAGCCCCCTGCCGGGACAGGACTACGAGCAGTACTTC.

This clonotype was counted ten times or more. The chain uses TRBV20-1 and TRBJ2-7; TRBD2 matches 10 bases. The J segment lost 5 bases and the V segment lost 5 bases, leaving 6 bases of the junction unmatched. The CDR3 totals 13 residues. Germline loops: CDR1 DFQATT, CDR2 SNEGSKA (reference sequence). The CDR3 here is CSARTSGGNEQYF. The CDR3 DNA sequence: TGCAGTGCTCGGACTAGCGGAGGAAACGAGCAGTACTTC.

The CDR3 loop reads CASSPTSGGAGNEQFF. As DNA, the CDR3 is TGTGCCAGCAGCCCGACTAGCGGGGGGGCCGGTAATGAGCAGTTCTTC. This chain links TRBV11-1 with TRBJ2-1; 14 bases match TRBD2. With 5 bases clipped from V and 7 bases from J, the junction kept 7 bases outside the gene matches. Germline lookup yields CDR1 SGHAT and CDR2 FQDESV (reference sequence). The length of the CDR3 is 16 residues.

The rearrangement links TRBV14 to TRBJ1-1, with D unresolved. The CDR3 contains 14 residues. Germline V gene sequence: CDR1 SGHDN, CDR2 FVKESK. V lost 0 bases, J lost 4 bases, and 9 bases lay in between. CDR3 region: CASSQDHSGTEAFF. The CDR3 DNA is TGTGCCAGCAGCCAAGATCACAGTGGCACTGAAGCTTTCTTT.

The CDR3 loop is CASSSGQENSPLHF. CDR3 bases: TGTGCCAGCAGCTCGGGACAGGAGAATTCACCCCTCCACTTT. The V call is TRBV11-1, the J call TRBJ1-6; 8 nucleotides line up with TRBD1. The CDR3 contains 14 residues. V was clipped by 4 bases and J by 7 bases; unmatched bases: 3. Germline CDR1 reads SGHAT; CDR2 reads FQDESV (reference sequence).

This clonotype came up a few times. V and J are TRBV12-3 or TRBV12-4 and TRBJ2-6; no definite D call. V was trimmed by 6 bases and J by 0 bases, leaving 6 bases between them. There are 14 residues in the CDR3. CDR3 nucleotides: TGTGCCAGCAGGGTGAGCTCTGGGGCCAACGTCCTGACTTTC. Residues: CASRVSSGANVLTF.

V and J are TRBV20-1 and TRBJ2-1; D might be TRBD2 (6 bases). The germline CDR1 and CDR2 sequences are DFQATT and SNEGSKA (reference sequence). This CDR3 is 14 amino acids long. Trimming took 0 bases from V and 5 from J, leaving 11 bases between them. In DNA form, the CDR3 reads TGCAGTGCTAGAGATGGTCCGGGAGACAATGAGCAGTTCTTC. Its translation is CSARDGPGDNEQFF.

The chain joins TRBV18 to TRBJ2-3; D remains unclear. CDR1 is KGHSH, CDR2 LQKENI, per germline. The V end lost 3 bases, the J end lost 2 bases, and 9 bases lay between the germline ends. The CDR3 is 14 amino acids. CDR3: CASSPDRLTDTQYF. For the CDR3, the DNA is TGTGCCAGCTCACCGGATCGACTCACAGATACGCAGTATTTT.

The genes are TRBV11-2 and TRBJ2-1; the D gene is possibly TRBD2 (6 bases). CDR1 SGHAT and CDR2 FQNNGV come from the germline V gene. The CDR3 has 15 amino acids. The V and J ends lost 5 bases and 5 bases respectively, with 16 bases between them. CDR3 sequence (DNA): TGTGCCAGCAGCCCTCGGCCCGGGAGCCACAATGAGCAGTTCTTC. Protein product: CASSPRPGSHNEQFF.

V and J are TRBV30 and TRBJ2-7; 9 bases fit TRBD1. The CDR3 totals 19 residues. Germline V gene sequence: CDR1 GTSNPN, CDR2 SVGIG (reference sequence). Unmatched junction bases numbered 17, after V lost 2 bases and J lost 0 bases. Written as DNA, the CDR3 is TGTGCCTGGAGTCCTTCTGGGACAGGGTTCGTAAGGAGCTCCTACGAGCAGTACTTC. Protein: CAWSPSGTGFVRSSYEQYF.

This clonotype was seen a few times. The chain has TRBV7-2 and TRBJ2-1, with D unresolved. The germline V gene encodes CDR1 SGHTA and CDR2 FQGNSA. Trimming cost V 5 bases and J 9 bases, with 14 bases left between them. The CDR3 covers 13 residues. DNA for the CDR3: TGTGCCAGCAGCACCCCCCCATATGGTGAGCAGTTCTTC. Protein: CASSTPPYGEQFF. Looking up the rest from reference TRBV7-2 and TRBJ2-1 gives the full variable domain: GAGVSQSPSNKVTEKGKDVELRCDPISGHTALYWYRQSLGQGLEFLIYFQGNSAPDKSGLPSDRFSAERTGGSVSTLTIQRTQQEDSAVYLCASSTPPYGEQFFGPGTRLTVL.